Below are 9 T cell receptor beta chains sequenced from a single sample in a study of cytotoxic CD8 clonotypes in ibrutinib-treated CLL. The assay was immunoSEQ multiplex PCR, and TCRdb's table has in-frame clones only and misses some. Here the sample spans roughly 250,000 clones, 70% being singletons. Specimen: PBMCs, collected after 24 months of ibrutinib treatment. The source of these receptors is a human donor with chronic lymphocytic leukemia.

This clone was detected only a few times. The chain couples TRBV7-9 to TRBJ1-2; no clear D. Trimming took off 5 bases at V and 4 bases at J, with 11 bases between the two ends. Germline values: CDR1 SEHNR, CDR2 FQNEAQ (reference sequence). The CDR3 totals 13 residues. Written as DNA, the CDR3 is TGTGCCAGCAGCCAAAAGGAGGGCTATGGCTACACCTTC. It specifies CASSQKEGYGYTF. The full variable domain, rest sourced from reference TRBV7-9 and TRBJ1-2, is DTGVSQNPRHKITKRGQNVTFRCDPISEHNRLYWYRQTLGQGPEFLTYFQNEAQLEKSRLLSDRFSAERPKGSFSTLEIQRTEQGDSAMYLCASSQKEGYGYTFGSGTRLTVV.

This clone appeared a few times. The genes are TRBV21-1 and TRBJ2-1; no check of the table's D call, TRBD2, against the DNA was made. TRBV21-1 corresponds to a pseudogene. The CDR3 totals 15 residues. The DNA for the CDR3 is TGTGCCAGCAGCATTGACGGGAGCGGGTACAATGAGCAGTTCTTC. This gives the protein CASSIDGSGYNEQFF.

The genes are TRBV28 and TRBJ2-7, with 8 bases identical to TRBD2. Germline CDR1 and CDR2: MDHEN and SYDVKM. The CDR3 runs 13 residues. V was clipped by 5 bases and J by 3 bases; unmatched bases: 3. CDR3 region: CASSSGGDYEQYF. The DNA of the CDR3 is TGTGCCAGCAGTAGCGGGGGCGACTACGAGCAGTACTTC.

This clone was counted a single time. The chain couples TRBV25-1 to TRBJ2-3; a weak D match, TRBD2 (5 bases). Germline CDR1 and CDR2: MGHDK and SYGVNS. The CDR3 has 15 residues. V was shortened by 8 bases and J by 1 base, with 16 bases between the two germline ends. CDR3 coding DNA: TGTGCCAGCGGAAGTGGATTGGGAGGCACAGATACGCAGTATTTT. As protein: CASGSGLGGTDTQYF.

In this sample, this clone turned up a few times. The CDR3: CASSTSLDRGLNYGYTF. The CDR3 nucleotides read TGTGCCAGTAGTACATCCCTGGACAGGGGGCTCAACTATGGCTACACCTTC. The J gene is TRBJ1-2, the V gene TRBV19; TRBD1 aligns across 11 bases. The germline V gene has CDR1 LNHDA and CDR2 SQIVND (reference sequence). J gave up 2 bases and V 4 bases, and 9 bases lay outside the gene matches. CDR3 length: 17 amino acids.

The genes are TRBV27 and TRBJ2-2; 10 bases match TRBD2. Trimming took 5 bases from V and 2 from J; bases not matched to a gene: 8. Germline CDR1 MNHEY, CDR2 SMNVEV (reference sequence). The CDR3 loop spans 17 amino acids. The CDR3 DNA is TGTGCCAGCAGTCCTTACAGCGGGAGGGCAAACACCGGGGAGCTGTTTTTT. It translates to CASSPYSGRANTGELFF.

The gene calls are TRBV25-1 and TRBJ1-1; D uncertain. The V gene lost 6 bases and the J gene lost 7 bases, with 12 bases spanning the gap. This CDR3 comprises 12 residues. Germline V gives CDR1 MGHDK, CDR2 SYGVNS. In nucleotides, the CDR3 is TGTGCCAGCAGCAACCCTCGGGGTGAAGCTTTCTTT. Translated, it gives CASSNPRGEAFF.

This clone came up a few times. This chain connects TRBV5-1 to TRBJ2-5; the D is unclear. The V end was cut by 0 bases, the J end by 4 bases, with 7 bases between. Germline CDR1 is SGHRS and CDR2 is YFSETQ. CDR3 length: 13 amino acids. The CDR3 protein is CASSLERAETQYF. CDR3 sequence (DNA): TGCGCCAGCAGCTTGGAAAGGGCAGAGACCCAGTACTTC.

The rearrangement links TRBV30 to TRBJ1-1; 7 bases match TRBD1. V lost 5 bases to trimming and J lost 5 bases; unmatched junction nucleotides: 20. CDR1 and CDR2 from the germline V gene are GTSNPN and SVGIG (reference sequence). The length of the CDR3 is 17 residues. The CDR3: CAWGRLRIDRVVTEAFF. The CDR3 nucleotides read TGTGCCTGGGGGAGACTGAGGATCGACAGGGTGGTGACTGAAGCTTTCTTT.